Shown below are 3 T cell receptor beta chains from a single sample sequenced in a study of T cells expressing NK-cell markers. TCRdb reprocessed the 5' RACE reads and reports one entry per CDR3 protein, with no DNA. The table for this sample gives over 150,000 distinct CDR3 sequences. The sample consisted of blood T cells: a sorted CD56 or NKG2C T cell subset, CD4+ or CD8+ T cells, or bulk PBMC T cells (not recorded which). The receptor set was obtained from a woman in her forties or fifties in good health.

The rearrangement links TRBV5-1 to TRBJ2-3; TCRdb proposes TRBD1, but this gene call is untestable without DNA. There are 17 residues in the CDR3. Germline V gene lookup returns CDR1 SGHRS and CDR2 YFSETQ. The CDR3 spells CASSPRLLGGTADTQYF.

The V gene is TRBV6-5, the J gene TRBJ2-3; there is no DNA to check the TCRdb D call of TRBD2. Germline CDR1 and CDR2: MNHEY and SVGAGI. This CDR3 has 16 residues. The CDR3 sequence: CASSPNSGSGTDTQYF.

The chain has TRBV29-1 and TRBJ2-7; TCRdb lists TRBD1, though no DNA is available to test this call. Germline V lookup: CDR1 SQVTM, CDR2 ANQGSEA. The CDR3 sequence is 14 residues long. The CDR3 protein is CSVGGGQEWYEQYF.